A selection of T cell receptor beta chains follows, all from one sample in a study of cytomegalovirus exposure and HLA in healthy donors. This table comes from immunoSEQ multiplex PCR, and its TCRdb copy is limited to in-frame clones, with some not included. The sample lists about 200,000 clones, around nine tenths occurring once. Specimen: PBMCs. The receptor source for this set is a woman aged 30 to 39 in good health and CMV-seronegative. Each CDR3 is given with its conserved first and last residue. The D gene is left open where the match is weak. Size values are once, few and many counts, or a class for expanded clones, and some rows have none.

CDR3aa,CDR3nt,j_gene,d_gene,v_gene,abundance
CASSLPGLAGGNEQFF,TGTGCCAGCAGCTTACCGGGACTAGCGGGGGGGAATGAGCAGTTCTTC,TRBJ2-1,TRBD2,TRBV7-8,-
CASSQDPGQGNTEAFF,TGTGCCAGCAGCCAAGATCCGGGACAGGGGAACACTGAAGCTTTCTTT,TRBJ1-1,TRBD1,TRBV4-2,few
CASSLQGYQETQYF,TGTGCCAGCAGTCTACAGGGGTACCAAGAGACCCAGTACTTC,TRBJ2-5,TRBD1,TRBV28,-
CAISSLTGGSEAFF,TGTGCCATCAGTTCATTAACAGGGGGCTCTGAAGCTTTCTTT,TRBJ1-1,TRBD1,TRBV10-3,once
CASRETGGNTEAFF,TGCGCCAGCAGAGAAACAGGGGGCAACACTGAAGCTTTCTTT,TRBJ1-1,TRBD1,TRBV10-2,-
CASSLRGQGELQYF,TGTGCCAGCAGTTTAAGGGGACAGGGGGAATTACAGTACTTC,TRBJ2-7,TRBD1,TRBV27,-
CASSAGRGYEQYF,TGTGCCAGCAGCGCCGGCAGGGGCTACGAGCAGTACTTC,TRBJ2-7,-,TRBV5-4,few
CATSSPAAGRNEQYF,TGTGCCACCAGCAGCCCCGCGGCAGGGAGGAACGAGCAGTACTTC,TRBJ2-7,-,TRBV15,few
CASSTGTNVLTF,TGTGCCAGCAGTACCGGGACCAACGTCCTGACTTTC,TRBJ2-6,-,TRBV6-5,-
CASSLGGGAEKLFF,TGTGCCAGCAGCTTGGGAGGGGGGGCAGAAAAACTGTTTTTT,TRBJ1-4,-,TRBV5-6,-
CASSPSAGAPIRSGYTF,TGTGCCAGCAGCCCCTCAGCAGGGGCGCCAATTCGCTCTGGCTACACCTTC,TRBJ1-2,-,TRBV4-2,-
CSVEVGGNSYEQYF,TGCAGCGTTGAAGTGGGAGGGAACTCCTACGAGCAGTACTTC,TRBJ2-7,TRBD2,TRBV29-1,-
CASSIRPGLEAFF,TGCGCCAGCAGCATAAGACCAGGGCTTGAAGCTTTCTTT,TRBJ1-1,-,TRBV5-1,-
CASSLSTGQVPYEQYF,TGTGCCAGCAGTTTATCGACTGGACAGGTTCCCTACGAGCAGTACTTC,TRBJ2-7,TRBD1,TRBV27,-
CAWGYSSYEQYF,TGTGCCTGGGGCTACAGTTCCTACGAGCAGTACTTC,TRBJ2-7,-,TRBV30,-
CASSLGSGLPGELFF,TGCGCCAGCAGCTTGGGATCGGGATTACCCGGGGAGCTGTTTTTT,TRBJ2-2,-,TRBV5-1,-
CASSLMGGNTEAFF,TGTGCCAGCAGCTTAATGGGGGGGAACACTGAAGCTTTCTTT,TRBJ1-1,-,TRBV7-3,-
CASSLWEPATGNTIYF,TGTGCCAGCAGCTTGTGGGAGCCGGCCACTGGAAACACCATATATTTT,TRBJ1-3,-,TRBV11-2,-
CASSGTSVNEQFF,TGTGCCAGCAGTGGGACTAGCGTGAATGAGCAGTTCTTC,TRBJ2-1,TRBD2,TRBV6-1,-
CASSLVAGLAAFSQYF,TGTGCCAGCAGCTTAGTAGCCGGACTAGCGGCCTTTTCGCAGTATTTT,TRBJ2-3,TRBD2,TRBV7-9,few
CASSAGYRSYEQYF,TGTGCCAGCAGCGCAGGCTACCGCTCCTACGAGCAGTACTTC,TRBJ2-7,-,TRBV6-1,few
CASQGNSNQPQHF,TGTGCCAGCCAGGGAAATAGCAATCAGCCCCAGCATTTT,TRBJ1-5,-,TRBV7-9,-
CRVSGGAYNEQFF,TGCAGGGTCTCAGGGGGCGCCTACAATGAGCAGTTCTTC,TRBJ2-1,TRBD1,TRBV29-1,-
CASSLSGGSGDTQYF,TGTGCCAGCAGTTTATCTGGCGGGAGCGGAGATACGCAGTATTTT,TRBJ2-3,TRBD2,TRBV27,-
CASRTGESYEQYF,TGTGCCTCCCGGACAGGGGAATCCTACGAGCAGTACTTC,TRBJ2-7,TRBD1,TRBV7-6,-
CASRTGSFSYNEQFF,TGTGCCAGCAGGACAGGGAGCTTCTCCTACAATGAGCAGTTCTTC,TRBJ2-1,TRBD1,TRBV27,once
CASSLLGGAPNEQYF,TGTGCCAGCAGTTTACTGGGCGGGGCGCCTAACGAGCAGTACTTC,TRBJ2-7,-,TRBV28,-
CASSETGTGGIQYF,TGTGCCAGTAGCGAAACCGGGACAGGGGGAATTCAGTACTTC,TRBJ2-4,TRBD1,TRBV19,-
CASSFPGLASEQFF,TGTGCCAGCAGTTTTCCGGGACTAGCCTCTGAGCAGTTCTTC,TRBJ2-1,TRBD2,TRBV27,-
CASRSGNQETQYF,TGTGCCAGCAGATCAGGGAATCAAGAGACCCAGTACTTC,TRBJ2-5,-,TRBV6-1,-